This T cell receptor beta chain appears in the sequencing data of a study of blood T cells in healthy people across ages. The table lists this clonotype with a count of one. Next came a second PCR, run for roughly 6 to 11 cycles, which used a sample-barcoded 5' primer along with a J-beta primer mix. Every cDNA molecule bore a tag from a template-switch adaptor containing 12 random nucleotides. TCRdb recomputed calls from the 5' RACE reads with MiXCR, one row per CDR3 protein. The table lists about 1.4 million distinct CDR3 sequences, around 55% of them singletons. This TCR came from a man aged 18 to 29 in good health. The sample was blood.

The DNA for the CDR3 is TGTGCCGGAAGACTAGCGGGGCCGCAAGAGACCCAGTACTTC. It specifies CAGRLAGPQETQYF. The chain couples TRBV7-8 to TRBJ2-5, with TRBD2 matching over 11 bases. CDR3 length equals 14 residues. After removal of 11 bases from V and 2 bases from J, the junction contained 7 bases not matched to a gene. Germline assignment: CDR1 SGHVS and CDR2 FQNEAQ.